These 28 T cell receptor beta chains originate from one sample sequenced in a study of graft-versus-host responses after intestinal transplantation. The protocol was immunoSEQ multiplex PCR, while the TCRdb copy is restricted to in-frame clones and leaves out a portion. The table has 8,000 or so clones, about 90% seen once. Sequencing was performed on PBMCs, taken around 31 days after intestinal transplant. These receptors all come from a human patient who received an intestinal transplant, so some T cells may come from the graft donor.

The genes are TRBV30 and TRBJ1-6; possibly TRBD1 for D (5 bases). The CDR3 has 14 amino acids. Germline V gene lookup returns CDR1 GTSNPN and CDR2 SVGIG (reference sequence). V dropped 3 bases and J dropped 7 bases, with 13 bases sitting between them. In nucleotides, the CDR3 is TGTGCCTGGAGGCCGGGACGGGCAAATTCACCCCTCCACTTT. Translated, it gives CAWRPGRANSPLHF.

The V call is TRBV6-1, the J call TRBJ1-2; D may be TRBD1 (6 bases). The V and J ends lost 4 bases and 2 bases respectively, with 17 bases between them. CDR1 MNHNS and CDR2 SASEGT come from the germline V gene. The CDR3 spans 16 residues. The CDR3 region is CASSGGQPPSNYGYTF. In nucleotides, the CDR3 is TGTGCCAGCAGTGGAGGACAGCCTCCTTCAAACTATGGCTACACCTTC.

This clone was seen only a few times. The chain has TRBV27 and TRBJ1-2, with a weak D call TRBD1 (5 bases). V was trimmed by 4 bases and J by 6 bases, leaving 15 bases between them. Germline V CDR1 and CDR2: MNHEY, SMNVEV (reference sequence). The CDR3 is 14 amino acids. CDR3 DNA: TGTGCCAGCAGTTCGTATGGTCGGGGCGATGGCTACACCTTC. The encoded protein is CASSSYGRGDGYTF.

This clone was recorded a few times. The chain recombines TRBV19 with TRBJ2-7; 7 nucleotides line up with TRBD2. The CDR3 is 14 residues long. CDR1 and CDR2 from the germline V gene are LNHDA and SQIVND (reference sequence). With 3 bases clipped from V and 5 bases from J, the junction kept 7 bases outside the gene matches. The CDR3 spells CASSMGPGRDEQYF. In DNA, the CDR3 is TGTGCCAGTAGTATGGGGCCAGGGAGGGACGAGCAGTACTTC. Filled out from reference TRBV19 and TRBJ2-7, the complete variable domain reads DGGITQSPKYLFRKEGQNVTLSCEQNLNHDAMYWYRQDPGQGLRLIYYSQIVNDFQKGDIAEGYSVSREKKESFPLTVTSAQKNPTAFYLCASSMGPGRDEQYFGPGTRLTVT.

This chain joins TRBV9 and TRBJ2-2, with 7 bases that match TRBD1. V trimming: 0 bases; J trimming: 5 bases; junction bases outside the gene matches: 4. The CDR3 contains 15 residues. Per germline, CDR1 SGDLS and CDR2 YYNGEE. The CDR3 loop reads CASSVAYRGTGELFF. CDR3 bases: TGTGCCAGCAGCGTAGCCTACAGGGGAACCGGGGAGCTGTTTTTT.

The chain combines TRBV7-2 with TRBJ2-7; TRBD2 aligns across 7 bases. V was clipped by 5 bases and J by 2 bases; unmatched bases: 9. CDR1 is SGHTA and CDR2 is FQGNSA in the germline V gene. This CDR3 is 15 amino acids long. The CDR3 here is CASSQERGPAYEQYF. CDR3 sequence (DNA): TGTGCCAGCAGCCAGGAGCGGGGACCCGCCTACGAGCAGTACTTC. The full variable domain, its missing parts supplied by reference TRBV7-2 and TRBJ2-7, is GAGVSQSPSNKVTEKGKDVELRCDPISGHTALYWYRQSLGQGLEFLIYFQGNSAPDKSGLPSDRFSAERTGGSVSTLTIQRTQQEDSAVYLCASSQERGPAYEQYFGPGTRLTVT.

CDR3 sequence: CASRLSGLAGWRAETQYF. CDR3 DNA sequence: TGTGCCAGCAGGTTAAGTGGCCTGGCGGGATGGAGAGCAGAGACCCAGTACTTC. This chain joins TRBV7-2 and TRBJ2-5, with D possibly matching TRBD2 (6 bases). Trimming took 6 bases from V and 4 from J, leaving 27 bases between them. Germline CDR1 and CDR2: SGHTA and FQGNSA. The CDR3 contains 18 residues.

This chain connects TRBV5-1 to TRBJ1-1; 7 nucleotides match TRBD1. Germline CDR1 SGHRS, CDR2 YFSETQ. The CDR3 covers 15 residues. V lost 6 bases and J lost 3; bases outside the gene matches: 11. The CDR3 reads CASKNRDSIYTEAFF. In nucleotides, the CDR3 is TGCGCCAGCAAGAACCGGGACAGCATTTACACTGAAGCTTTCTTT.

The genes are TRBV11-2 and TRBJ2-7; a weak D match, TRBD1 (6 bases). V lost 5 bases, J lost 2 bases, and 19 bases lay in between. Germline CDR1 reads SGHAT; CDR2 reads FQNNGV. CDR3 length: 16 residues. CDR3 sequence reads: CASSPFSGTFPYEQYF. The CDR3 region has the DNA TGTGCCAGCAGCCCCTTCTCAGGGACATTTCCCTACGAGCAGTACTTC.

This sequence joins TRBV18 and TRBJ2-5, with 7 positions matching TRBD2. Germline lookup yields CDR1 KGHSH and CDR2 LQKENI. With V trimmed by 3 bases and J by 0 bases, 22 bases remained unmatched. The length of the CDR3 is 21 residues. CDR3 amino acids: CASSPGVYSGTPLPYQETQYF. CDR3 DNA sequence: TGTGCCAGCTCACCGGGGGTATACAGCGGGACTCCTCTTCCCTACCAAGAGACCCAGTACTTC.

This rearrangement joins TRBV9 to TRBJ2-3, with D possibly being TRBD1 (6 bases). V lost 3 bases and J lost 9, with 17 bases in between. This CDR3 region has 14 residues. CDR1 SGDLS and CDR2 YYNGEE come from the germline V gene. This CDR3 reads CASSDTYRALTQYF. For the CDR3, the DNA is TGTGCCAGCAGCGACACTTACAGGGCCCTCACGCAGTATTTT. Drawing the rest from reference TRBV9 and TRBJ2-3, the complete variable domain is DSGVTQTPKHLITATGQRVTLRCSPRSGDLSVYWYQQSLDQGLQFLIQYYNGEERAKGNILERFSAQQFPDLHSELNLSSLELGDSALYFCASSDTYRALTQYFGPGTRLTVL.

As for this clone: A read error may account for a junction end that differs from germline. The rearrangement uses TRBV5-5 and TRBJ1-4; D is uncertain. The CDR3 has 16 residues. Germline V gene sequence: CDR1 SGHKS, CDR2 YYEKEE (reference sequence). DNA for the CDR3: TGTGCCAGCAGCTTGGGAGACCCCCTGCTTAATGAAAAACCGTTTTTT. Encoded protein: CASSLGDPLLNEKPFF.

The gene calls are TRBV6-1 and TRBJ1-5; D not resolved. In germline, CDR1 is MNHNS, CDR2 SASEGT. The CDR3 contains 14 residues. Deletions cut 4 bases from V and 4 bases from J, with 11 bases between. CDR3 in DNA: TGTGCCAGCAGTGTAGGGTTCGGAAATCAGCCCCAGCATTTT. Its translation is CASSVGFGNQPQHF.

J is TRBJ1-1 and V is TRBV10-3; a weak D match, TRBD1 (5 bases). The length of the CDR3 is 15 residues. The germline gives CDR1 ENHRY, CDR2 SYGVKD. Trimming removed 2 bases from V and 1 base from J, with 11 bases in between. The CDR3 region has the DNA TGTGCCATCAGTGAGCCGGGGGTCGGGAACACTGAAGCTTTCTTT. It specifies CAISEPGVGNTEAFF.

This clone was seen a single time. V is TRBV7-9 and J is TRBJ2-2, with no clear D. Germline values: CDR1 SEHNR, CDR2 FQNEAQ (reference sequence). The CDR3 spans 14 residues. V gave up 2 bases and J gave up 3 bases, with 7 bases separating them. The CDR3 DNA sequence: TGTGCCAGCAGCTTATCGGAAGACACCGGGGAGCTGTTTTTT. Its protein is CASSLSEDTGELFF.

The chain links TRBV7-6 to TRBJ2-7; D may be TRBD1 (7 bases). The CDR3 loop spans 13 amino acids. Per the germline V gene, CDR1 is SGHVS and CDR2 is FNYEAQ. V was trimmed by 4 bases and J by 7 bases, leaving 14 bases between them. The CDR3 loop reads CASSWTRGEEQYF. CDR3 coding DNA: TGTGCCAGCAGCTGGACCAGGGGGGAAGAGCAGTACTTC.

The genes are TRBV21-1 and TRBJ1-5. TRBV21-1 is a pseudogene. This CDR3 region has 14 residues. The CDR3 bases are TGTGCCAGCAGTACTGCATATAGCAATCAGCCCCAGCATTTT. It translates to CASSTAYSNQPQHF.

The chain is built from TRBV11-1 and TRBJ2-7; D may be TRBD1 or TRBD2 (5 bases each). This CDR3 region has 15 residues. The germline gives CDR1 SGHAT, CDR2 FQDESV (reference sequence). Trimming took 4 bases from V and 0 from J, leaving 13 bases between them. This CDR3 is CASSSTGTLSYEQYF. For the CDR3, the DNA is TGTGCCAGCAGCTCCACCGGGACCCTCTCCTACGAGCAGTACTTC.

The chain uses TRBV6-1 and TRBJ2-3, with 8 bases fitting TRBD2. Germline V gene data show CDR1 as MNHNS and CDR2 as SASEGT. The CDR3 has 15 amino acids. The J segment lost 1 base and the V segment lost 4 bases, leaving 4 bases of the junction unmatched. The CDR3 region has the DNA TGTGCCAGCAGTGTTAGCGGGGAGGGCACAGATACGCAGTATTTT. Translated, it gives CASSVSGEGTDTQYF.

The chain couples TRBV7-9 to TRBJ1-3; 7 bases match TRBD1. Unmatched junction bases numbered 7, after V lost 7 bases and J lost 7 bases. In germline, CDR1 is SEHNR, CDR2 FQNEAQ (reference sequence). CDR3 length equals 13 residues. Written as DNA, the CDR3 is TGTGCCAGCACCGTACAGGGGAGGAACACCATATATTTT. Residues: CASTVQGRNTIYF. The full variable domain, its missing parts supplied by reference TRBV7-9 and TRBJ1-3, is DTGVSQNPRHKITKRGQNVTFRCDPISEHNRLYWYRQTLGQGPEFLTYFQNEAQLEKSRLLSDRFSAERPKGSFSTLEIQRTEQGDSAMYLCASTVQGRNTIYFGEGSWLTVV.

The chain uses TRBV7-9 and TRBJ1-4; D is undetermined. This CDR3 region has 14 residues. V gave up 4 bases and J gave up 0 bases, with 6 bases separating them. Per the germline V gene, CDR1 is SEHNR and CDR2 is FQNEAQ (reference sequence). CDR3 amino acids: CASSSRSTNEKLFF. DNA for the CDR3: TGTGCCAGCAGCTCCAGGTCAACTAATGAAAAACTGTTTTTT.

This clone has a single count. This sequence joins TRBV9 and TRBJ2-3; a possible D gene is TRBD2 (5 bases). The CDR3 is 12 amino acids. The V end lost 3 bases, the J end lost 4 bases, and 6 bases lay between the germline ends. Germline CDR1 SGDLS, CDR2 YYNGEE. DNA for the CDR3: TGTGCCAGCAGCGGGAGGTCAGATACGCAGTATTTT. Amino acid sequence: CASSGRSDTQYF. Drawing the rest from reference TRBV9 and TRBJ2-3, the complete variable domain is DSGVTQTPKHLITATGQRVTLRCSPRSGDLSVYWYQQSLDQGLQFLIQYYNGEERAKGNILERFSAQQFPDLHSELNLSSLELGDSALYFCASSGRSDTQYFGPGTRLTVL.

The genes are TRBV6-6 and TRBJ1-3; no firm D call. With 11 bases removed from V and 10 bases from J, the gap between germline ends came to 15 bases. CDR1 and CDR2 (germline): MNHNY, SVGAGI (reference sequence). The CDR3 contains 11 residues. CDR3 sequence reads: CAARGQQTIYF. CDR3 sequence (DNA): TGTGCCGCCCGAGGTCAGCAGACCATATATTTT.

The V gene is TRBV15, the J gene TRBJ1-1, with D unresolved. CDR1 is LNHNV and CDR2 is YYDKDF in the germline V gene (reference sequence). The CDR3 has 13 residues. Trimming removed 0 bases from V and 3 bases from J, with 5 bases in between. CDR3 sequence (DNA): TGTGCCACCAGCAGAGAGTCGGACACTGAAGCTTTCTTT. Protein sequence: CATSRESDTEAFF.

The V gene is TRBV7-9, the J gene TRBJ2-7; D is undetermined. CDR1 SEHNR and CDR2 FQNEAQ come from the germline V gene (reference sequence). This CDR3 comprises 14 residues. V lost 3 bases, J lost 0 bases, and 9 bases lay in between. CDR3 amino acids: CASSLKQSSYEQYF. The CDR3 nucleotides read TGTGCCAGCAGCTTGAAACAGAGCTCCTACGAGCAGTACTTC.

The V call is TRBV9, the J call TRBJ2-2, with D hard to call. V dropped 3 bases and J dropped 3 bases, with 3 bases sitting between them. CDR3 length: 12 residues. Germline values: CDR1 SGDLS, CDR2 YYNGEE. The CDR3 DNA follows: TGTGCCAGCAGCGCGTACACCGGGGAGCTGTTTTTT. This translates into CASSAYTGELFF.

The CDR3 nucleotides are TGTGCCAGCAGTTCATTGTTTGATTTAGATGGCTACACCTTC. It codes for CASSSLFDLDGYTF. The V call is TRBV6-1, the J call TRBJ1-2, with D unresolved. The CDR3 is 14 amino acids. Trimming took 5 bases from V and 6 from J, leaving 16 bases between them. Germline CDR1 MNHNS, CDR2 SASEGT.

This chain links TRBV2 with TRBJ2-7, with D unresolved. CDR3 length: 13 amino acids. CDR1 is SNHLY, CDR2 FYNNEI, per germline. Trimming took off 3 bases at V and 0 bases at J, with 6 bases between the two ends. CDR3 region: CASSDTISYEQYF. Written as DNA, the CDR3 is TGTGCCAGCAGTGACACTATCTCCTACGAGCAGTACTTC.